The count of the clone carrying this TCR beta chain is one. These data come from a study of blood T cells in healthy people across ages. Per the germline V gene, CDR1 is SNHLY and CDR2 is FYNNEI. The CDR3 contains 16 residues. V shed 4 bases, J shed 11 bases, and the junction held 16 bases outside the gene matches. The authors ran a second PCR of about 7 to 11 cycles using a sample-barcoded 5' primer and a J-beta primer mix. Using its own MiXCR run on the 5' RACE reads, TCRdb lists one record per CDR3 protein. The sample carries fewer than 700,000 distinct CDR3 sequences, 40% to 50% recorded once. Material for sequencing was blood. This receptor was taken from a man of 80 years or more in good health. The gene calls are TRBV2 and TRBJ2-5; the match to TRBD2 covers 10 bases. CDR3: CASSATGLATSDEQYF. The CDR3 nucleotides read TGTGCCAGCAGTGCAACGGGACTAGCGACTTCTGATGAGCAGTACTTC.